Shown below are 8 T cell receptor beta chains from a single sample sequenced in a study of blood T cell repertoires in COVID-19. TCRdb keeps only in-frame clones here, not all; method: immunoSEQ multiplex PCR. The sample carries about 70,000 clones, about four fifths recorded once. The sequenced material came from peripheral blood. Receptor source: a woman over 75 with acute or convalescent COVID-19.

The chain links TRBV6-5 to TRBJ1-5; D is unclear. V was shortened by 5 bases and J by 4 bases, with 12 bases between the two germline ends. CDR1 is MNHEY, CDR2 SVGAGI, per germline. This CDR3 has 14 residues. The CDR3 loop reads CASSSELRNQPQHF. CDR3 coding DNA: TGTGCCAGCAGTAGTGAACTGAGGAATCAGCCCCAGCATTTT.

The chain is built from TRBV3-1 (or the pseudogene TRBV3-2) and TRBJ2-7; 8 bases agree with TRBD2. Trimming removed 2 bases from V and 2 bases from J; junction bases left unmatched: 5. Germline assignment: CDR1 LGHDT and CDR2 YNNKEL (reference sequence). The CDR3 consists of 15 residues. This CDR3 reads CASSQPGLGTYEQYF. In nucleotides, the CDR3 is TGTGCCAGCAGCCAACCGGGACTAGGAACCTACGAGCAGTACTTC.

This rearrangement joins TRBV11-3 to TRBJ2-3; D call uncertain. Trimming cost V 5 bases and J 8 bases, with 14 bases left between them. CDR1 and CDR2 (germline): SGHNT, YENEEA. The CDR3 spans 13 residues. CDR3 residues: CASSPLGSPTQYF. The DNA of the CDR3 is TGTGCCAGCAGCCCCCTAGGCTCTCCTACGCAGTATTTT.

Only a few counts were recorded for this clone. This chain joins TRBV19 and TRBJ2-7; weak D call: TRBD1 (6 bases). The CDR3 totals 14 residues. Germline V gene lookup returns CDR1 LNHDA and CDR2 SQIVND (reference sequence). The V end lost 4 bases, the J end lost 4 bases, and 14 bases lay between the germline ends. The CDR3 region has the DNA TGTGCCAGTAGTACTACCGGGACATCTTACGAGCAGTACTTC. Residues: CASSTTGTSYEQYF.

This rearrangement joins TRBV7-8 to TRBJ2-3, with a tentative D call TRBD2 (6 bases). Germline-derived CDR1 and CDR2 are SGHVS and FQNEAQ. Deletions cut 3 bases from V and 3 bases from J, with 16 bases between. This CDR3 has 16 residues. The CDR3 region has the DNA TGTGCCAGCAGCTTGGGCCAGGGAGGTGAAACAGATACGCAGTATTTT. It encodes CASSLGQGGETDTQYF.

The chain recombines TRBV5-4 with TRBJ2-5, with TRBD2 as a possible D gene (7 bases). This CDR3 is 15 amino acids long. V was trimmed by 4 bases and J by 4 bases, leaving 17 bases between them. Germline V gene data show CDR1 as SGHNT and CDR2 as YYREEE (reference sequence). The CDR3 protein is CASSTSFRGGETQYF. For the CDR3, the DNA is TGTGCCAGCAGCACCTCCTTTAGGGGGGGAGAGACCCAGTACTTC.

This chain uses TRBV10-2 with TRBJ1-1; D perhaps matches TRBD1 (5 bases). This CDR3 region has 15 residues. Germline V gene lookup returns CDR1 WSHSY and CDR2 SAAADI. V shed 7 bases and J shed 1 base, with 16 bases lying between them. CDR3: CASIEGRAKNTEAFF. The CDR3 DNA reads TGCGCCAGCATCGAGGGGAGGGCCAAGAACACTGAAGCTTTCTTT.

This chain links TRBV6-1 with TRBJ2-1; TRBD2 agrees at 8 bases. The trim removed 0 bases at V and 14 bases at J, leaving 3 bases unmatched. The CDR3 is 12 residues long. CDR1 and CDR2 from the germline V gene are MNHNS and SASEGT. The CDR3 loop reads CASSEAGTRKFF. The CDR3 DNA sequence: TGTGCCAGCAGTGAAGCGGGGACTAGAAAGTTCTTC.